This TCR beta chain was sequenced for a study of cytomegalovirus exposure and HLA in healthy donors. The V gene's germline CDR1 is SGDLS and CDR2 YYNGEE. Trimming removed 5 bases at V and 0 bases at J, with 6 bases between. The length of the CDR3 is 13 residues. PCR involved 60 Vbeta and 13 Jbeta primers. Some clones are missing from TCRdb's copy, which holds only in-frame ones; the method was immunoSEQ multiplex PCR. Among roughly 100,000 clones, 70% to 90% were seen once, and the ten largest hold 2.6%. The sequenced sample consisted of PBMCs. The source is a man aged 35 to 55 in good health and CMV-seronegative. This chain links TRBV9 with TRBJ1-3; D gene unclear. Written as DNA, the CDR3 is TGTGCCAGCAGTGAGAACTCTGGAAACACCATATATTTT. Protein: CASSENSGNTIYF.